This TCR beta chain was found in a study of T cells in Graves' hyperthyroidism and ophthalmopathy. Study-level results: Appearing also in blood were most of the thyroid clonotypes expanded above 0.001.

Researchers took RNA transcripts and amplified the TCR beta CDR3 regions from them. Initially, a first-round RT-PCR of the TCR CDR3 employed the HTBI primer set. TCRdb reanalysed the multiplex PCR reads using MiXCR and keeps one entry per CDR3 protein. The sample shows 360,000 or so distinct CDR3 sequences, 15% to 20% of them seen only once. J lost 7 bases, V lost 1 base, and 7 bases had no gene match. The CDR3 has 14 residues. CDR1 is DFQATT and CDR2 is SNEGSKA in the germline V gene (reference sequence). This clonotype was detected many times. Its antigen remains unknown. Source material: blood. This clonotype was sampled from a woman aged 18-29 years with Graves' hyperthyroidism. The chain is built from TRBV20-1 and TRBJ2-5, with 9 bases that match TRBD1. CDR3 sequence reads: CSARGEQGAGTQYF. The DNA of the CDR3 is TGCAGTGCTAGAGGGGAACAGGGGGCCGGGACCCAGTACTTC.